The clone carrying this TCR beta chain was detected a few times. Its antigen is not identified. V was clipped by 3 bases and J by 3 bases, with 13 bases between them. The CDR3 is made up of 14 amino acids. Per germline, CDR1 SGHRS and CDR2 YFSETQ. This entry belongs to a study of response to subunit inactivated influenza vaccine. Study conclusions and caveats: After each seasonal influenza vaccination, few new T cells are recruited, the authors suggested.

TCRdb re-analysed the RT-PCR reads in MiXCR, keeping a single row per CDR3 protein. The repertoire holds some 800,000 distinct CDR3 sequences, with 20% to 25% as singletons. Specimen: PBMCs from blood, collected approximately 5 days after vaccination. The TCR sequence derives from a man aged 50-60 years who received an inactivated influenza vaccine. The genes are TRBV5-1 and TRBJ2-7; D is perhaps TRBD1 (6 bases). The CDR3 spells CASSSTGSNYEQYF. CDR3 DNA sequence: TGCGCCAGCAGCTCCACAGGGTCTAACTACGAGCAGTACTTC.